What follows are 27 T cell receptor beta chains derived from one specimen sequenced in a study of synovial regulatory T cells in juvenile arthritis. The data were produced by immunoSEQ multiplex PCR, yet TCRdb's version contains in-frame clones alone and is incomplete. This listing includes 850 to 1,000 clones. The synovial samples were synovial fluid, paired with peripheral blood from each active arthritis patient. The specimen sequenced was Treg cells from the synovium. All receptors derive from a donor aged 2-35 years with juvenile idiopathic arthritis.

This clone is identified as medium-sized from frequency. The chain's CDR3 is CASSRGVQETQYF. V is TRBV18 and J is TRBJ2-5. The germline V gene has CDR1 KGHSH and CDR2 LQKENI. The CDR3 is 13 amino acids. No DNA accompanies this entry.

In terms of frequency, this clone is medium-sized. This rearrangement joins TRBV4-3 to TRBJ1-1. This CDR3 is built from 14 residues. No coding sequence is recorded. Germline lookup yields CDR1 LGHNA and CDR2 YSLEER. CDR3 residues: CASSQGQAGVEAFF.

This clone is medium-sized (0.01 to 0.1%) by frequency. The rearrangement links TRBV5-1 to TRBJ2-5; TCRdb selects TRBD2, and the lack of DNA leaves this call unchecked. Germline V gene sequence: CDR1 SGHRS, CDR2 YFSETQ. The length of the CDR3 is 14 residues. This entry has no DNA. The CDR3 reads CASKELAGGETQYF.

Its frequency marks this clone as medium-sized (0.01 to 0.1%). The chain carries TRBV7-3 and TRBJ2-2; TCRdb's D call, TRBD1, is unchecked because there is no DNA. The CDR3 consists of 14 residues. DNA was not recorded. Germline CDR1 reads SGHTA; CDR2 reads FQGTGA. CDR3 sequence reads: CASRGQGAAGELFF.

This chain uses TRBV20-1 with TRBJ2-5. CDR3 length equals 10 residues. No DNA is given. CDR1 DFQATT and CDR2 SNEGSKA come from the germline V gene (reference sequence). CDR3 amino acids: CSAPLGAQYF.

This clone is classed as large by frequency. The chain recombines TRBV6-6 with TRBJ1-1. The CDR3 loop spans 11 amino acids. DNA was not recorded. In germline, CDR1 is MNHNY, CDR2 SVGAGI (reference sequence). The CDR3 here is CASSLGPEAFF.

This clone shows up as large by frequency. The chain recombines TRBV2 with TRBJ2-1; TCRdb selects TRBD1, and the lack of DNA leaves this call unchecked. Germline V gene sequence: CDR1 SNHLY, CDR2 FYNNEI. This CDR3 region has 17 residues. No coding sequence is recorded. The CDR3 reads CASSEGVTGTGYNEQFF.

This clone ranks as medium-sized (0.01 to 0.1%) in terms of frequency. J is TRBJ1-1 and V is TRBV5-1. This CDR3 is built from 13 residues. The entry carries no DNA sequence. Germline CDR1 and CDR2: SGHRS and YFSETQ. CDR3 in amino acids: CASSSVGETEAFF.

By frequency, this clone registers large. V gene TRBV21-1 combines with J gene TRBJ1-4. TRBV21-1 is listed as a pseudogene. The CDR3 has 16 amino acids. No nucleotide data were recorded. Here the CDR3 reads CASAQGGRKANEKLFF.

J is TRBJ2-1 and V is TRBV4-2; with no DNA, the TCRdb D assignment of TRBD2 cannot be verified. Germline values: CDR1 LGHNA, CDR2 YNFKEQ. This CDR3 has 18 amino acids. The entry carries no DNA sequence. This CDR3 is CASSQGTSGGGSYNEQFF.

Judged by frequency, this clone is medium-sized. The chain uses TRBV30 and TRBJ1-1. The CDR3 is 11 amino acids. No DNA accompanies this entry. Germline CDR1 is GTSNPN and CDR2 is SVGIG (reference sequence). CDR3 residues: CAWRGRTEAFF.

By frequency, this clone is medium-sized. The chain couples TRBV9 to TRBJ2-6; with no DNA, the TCRdb D assignment of TRBD2 cannot be verified. From germline, CDR1 is SGDLS and CDR2 YYNGEE. The CDR3 has 15 amino acids. The coding DNA is unavailable. CDR3: CASSVRGGGANVLTF.

The chain uses TRBV6-6 and TRBJ1-2. Germline-derived CDR1 and CDR2 are MNHNY and SVGAGI (reference sequence). The CDR3 is 14 amino acids. The DNA is unrecorded. This CDR3 is CASSRPGGNYGYTF.

This clone is medium-sized (0.01 to 0.1%) by frequency. V is TRBV11-2 and J is TRBJ2-1; TCRdb calls TRBD1, which cannot be checked without DNA. The CDR3 covers 14 residues. No DNA appears here. CDR1 SGHAT and CDR2 FQNNGV come from the germline V gene. CDR3 loop: CASSLDREYNEQFF.

This clone is labeled medium-sized based on frequency. The rearrangement uses TRBV7-2 and TRBJ2-7; checking the TCRdb D call of TRBD2 is not possible without DNA. CDR1 and CDR2 from the germline V gene are SGHTA and FQGNSA. The CDR3 has 16 amino acids. A DNA sequence was not provided. The chain's CDR3 is CASSFGWWGLAYEQYF.

In terms of frequency, this clone is medium-sized. This chain connects TRBV9 to TRBJ2-7. The CDR3 covers 12 residues. The DNA sequence is not available. Germline V lookup: CDR1 SGDLS, CDR2 YYNGEE. CDR3 in amino acids: CASSVEGGPQYF.

This clone is identified as medium-sized from frequency. This chain connects TRBV7-2 to TRBJ2-3; the TCRdb D gene call, TRBD2, has no DNA to confirm it. Germline lookup yields CDR1 SGHTA and CDR2 FQGNSA. CDR3 length: 14 amino acids. The DNA is unrecorded. CDR3 sequence reads: CASSPYGSTDTQYF.

By frequency, this clone is medium-sized (0.01 to 0.1%). The chain employs TRBV27 and TRBJ1-6; TCRdb calls TRBD1, which cannot be checked without DNA. The CDR3 sequence is 13 residues long. No DNA has been recorded. Germline CDR1 reads MNHEY; CDR2 reads SMNVEV (reference sequence). The chain's CDR3 is CASSRTPNSPLHF.

In terms of frequency, this clone is medium-sized. The CDR3 loop is CAWNRGAEAFF. V and J are TRBV30 and TRBJ1-1. CDR3 length equals 11 residues. No DNA sequence was recorded. The V gene's germline CDR1 is GTSNPN and CDR2 SVGIG (reference sequence).

This clone counts as large by frequency. The genes are TRBV6-1 and TRBJ1-3. Germline CDR1 reads MNHNS; CDR2 reads SASEGT. The CDR3 has 13 amino acids. No DNA is recorded. The CDR3 sequence is CASARASGNTIYF.

This clone is deemed large by its frequency. The genes are TRBV14 and TRBJ2-2; TCRdb's D gene call, TRBD1, goes unchecked for lack of DNA. CDR1 and CDR2 (germline): SGHDN, FVKESK. The length of the CDR3 is 13 residues. No DNA is listed. CDR3 loop: CASSPTGYRELFF.

Its frequency marks this clone as medium-sized. The V and J genes are TRBV5-1 and TRBJ2-7; TCRdb calls TRBD1, which cannot be checked without DNA. CDR1 and CDR2 (germline): SGHRS, YFSETQ. CDR3 size: 14 residues. A DNA sequence was not provided. The chain's CDR3 is CASSLFGQRYEQYF.

This clone registers medium-sized by frequency. The chain links TRBV2 to TRBJ2-5; as DNA is missing, the TRBD2 call by TCRdb cannot be tested. The V gene's germline CDR1 is SNHLY and CDR2 FYNNEI. The CDR3 length is 13 residues. No DNA appears here. The CDR3 here is CASKPGPGGSQYF.

This clone is deemed medium-sized (0.01 to 0.1%) by its frequency. The chain is built from TRBV6-5 and TRBJ2-2; as DNA is missing, the TRBD2 call by TCRdb cannot be tested. The CDR3 is made up of 15 amino acids. DNA is not recorded here. The germline CDR1 and CDR2 sequences are MNHEY and SVGAGI. CDR3 in amino acids: CASSRPGLATGELFF.

By frequency, this clone registers medium-sized. This chain joins TRBV7-6 and TRBJ2-3; the D call from TCRdb, TRBD2, cannot be confirmed without DNA. CDR1 and CDR2 from the germline V gene are SGHVS and FNYEAQ. This CDR3 is 17 amino acids long. No DNA is listed. CDR3 protein: CASSLGASGRALDTQYF.

This chain joins TRBV19 and TRBJ2-3; TCRdb indicates TRBD2, and absent DNA this call remains unverified. There are 17 residues in the CDR3. No DNA sequence was recorded. Germline V gene data show CDR1 as LNHDA and CDR2 as SQIVND (reference sequence). CDR3 region: CASSDPLAGGHTDTQYF.

By frequency, this clone registers medium-sized. The V gene is TRBV7-3, the J gene TRBJ1-2. The CDR3 loop spans 13 amino acids. Only the protein is on record. Germline CDR1 is SGHTA and CDR2 is FQGTGA. CDR3 loop: CASSLTANYGYTF. The full variable domain, completed using reference TRBV7-3 and TRBJ1-2, is GAGVSQTPSNKVTEKGKYVELRCDPISGHTALYWYRQSLGQGPEFLIYFQGTGAADDSGLPNDRFFAVRPEGSVSTLKIQRTERGDSAVYLCASSLTANYGYTFGSGTRLTVV.